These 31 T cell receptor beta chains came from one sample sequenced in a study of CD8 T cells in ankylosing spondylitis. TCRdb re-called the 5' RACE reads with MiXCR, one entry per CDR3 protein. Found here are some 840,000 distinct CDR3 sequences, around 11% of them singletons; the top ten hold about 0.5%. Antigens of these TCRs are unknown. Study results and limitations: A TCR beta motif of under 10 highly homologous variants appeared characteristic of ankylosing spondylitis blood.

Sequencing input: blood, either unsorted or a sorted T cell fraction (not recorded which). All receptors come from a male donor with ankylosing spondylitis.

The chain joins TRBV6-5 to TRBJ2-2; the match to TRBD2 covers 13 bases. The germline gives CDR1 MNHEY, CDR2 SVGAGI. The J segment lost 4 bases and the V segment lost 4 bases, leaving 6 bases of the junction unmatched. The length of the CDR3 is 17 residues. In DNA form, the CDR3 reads TGTGCCAGCAGTTCAGGACTAGCGGGAGTTCCCACCGGGGAGCTGTTTTTT. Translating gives CASSSGLAGVPTGELFF.

In DNA, the CDR3 is TGTGCCATCAGTGACTACGGTAGCACAGATACGCAGTATTTT. Translated: CAISDYGSTDTQYF. The chain has TRBV10-3 and TRBJ2-3; D remains ambiguous. The CDR3 covers 14 residues. The V end lost 3 bases, the J end lost 0 bases, and 7 bases lay between the germline ends. Looked up from germline, CDR1 is ENHRY and CDR2 is SYGVKD.

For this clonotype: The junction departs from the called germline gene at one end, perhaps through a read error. The CDR3 DNA sequence: TGCAGCGGTGAACGGGGGCGGGCTAACAATGAGCAGTTCTTC. Residues: CSGERGRANNEQFF. The J gene is TRBJ2-1, the V gene TRBV29-1, with D perhaps given as TRBD1 or TRBD2 (6 bases each). The CDR3 loop spans 14 amino acids. Germline-derived CDR1 and CDR2 are SQVTM and ANQGSEA.

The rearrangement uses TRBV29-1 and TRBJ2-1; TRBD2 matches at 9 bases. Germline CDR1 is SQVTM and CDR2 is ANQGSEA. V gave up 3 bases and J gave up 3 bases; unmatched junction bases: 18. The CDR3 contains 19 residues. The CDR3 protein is CSVDPRTRPSGNLYNEQFF. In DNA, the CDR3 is TGCAGCGTTGACCCCCGGACAAGGCCTAGCGGGAACCTCTACAATGAGCAGTTCTTC.

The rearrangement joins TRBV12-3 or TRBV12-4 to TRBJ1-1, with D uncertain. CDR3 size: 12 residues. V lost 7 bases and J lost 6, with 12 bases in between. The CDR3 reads CASTRRFSEAFF. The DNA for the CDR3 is TGTGCCAGCACCAGACGCTTCTCTGAAGCTTTCTTT.

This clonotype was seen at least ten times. CDR3 sequence: CASSLAFTQNTGELFF. The CDR3 nucleotides are TGTGCCAGCAGTTTAGCGTTTACACAGAACACCGGGGAGCTGTTTTTT. The chain uses TRBV12-3 or TRBV12-4 and TRBJ2-2; D is undetermined. Trimming removed 0 bases from V and 1 base from J, with 9 bases in between. The CDR3 contains 16 residues.

CDR3: CASSYFPGSRGYTF. The DNA for the CDR3 is TGTGCCAGCAGTTACTTCCCGGGTTCTCGGGGCTACACCTTC. The chain recombines TRBV6-5 with TRBJ1-2; D gene uncertain. Trimming removed 1 base at V and 8 bases at J, with 14 bases between. Germline V CDR1 and CDR2: MNHEY, SVGAGI. The CDR3 covers 14 residues.

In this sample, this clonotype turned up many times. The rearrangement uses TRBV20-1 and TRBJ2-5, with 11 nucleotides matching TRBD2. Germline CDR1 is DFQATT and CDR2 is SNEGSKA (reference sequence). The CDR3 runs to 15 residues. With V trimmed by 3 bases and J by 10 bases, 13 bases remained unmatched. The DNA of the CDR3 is TGCAGTGCTAGTCCAAGACTAGCGGGGCTCGGTGGCCAGTACTTC. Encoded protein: CSASPRLAGLGGQYF.

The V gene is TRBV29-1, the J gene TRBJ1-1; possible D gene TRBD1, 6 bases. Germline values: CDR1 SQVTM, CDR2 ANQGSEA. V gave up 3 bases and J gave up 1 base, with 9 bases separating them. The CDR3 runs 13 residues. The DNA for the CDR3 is TGCAGCGTTGACTGGGACACGAACACTGAAGCTTTCTTT. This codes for CSVDWDTNTEAFF.

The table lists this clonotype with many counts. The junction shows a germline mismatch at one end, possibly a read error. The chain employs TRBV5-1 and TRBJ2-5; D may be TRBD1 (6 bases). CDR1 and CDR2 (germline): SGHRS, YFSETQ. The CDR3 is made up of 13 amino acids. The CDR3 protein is CASSSQGRETQYF. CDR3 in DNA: TGTGCCAGCAGCTCACAGGGTCGAGAGACCCAGTACTTC.

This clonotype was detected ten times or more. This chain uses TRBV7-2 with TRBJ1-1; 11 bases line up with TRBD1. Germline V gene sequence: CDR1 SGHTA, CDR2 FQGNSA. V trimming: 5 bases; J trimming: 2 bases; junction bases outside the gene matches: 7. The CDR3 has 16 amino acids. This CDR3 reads CASSLGQGAINTEAFF. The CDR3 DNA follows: TGTGCCAGCAGCCTTGGACAGGGGGCCATCAACACTGAAGCTTTCTTT.

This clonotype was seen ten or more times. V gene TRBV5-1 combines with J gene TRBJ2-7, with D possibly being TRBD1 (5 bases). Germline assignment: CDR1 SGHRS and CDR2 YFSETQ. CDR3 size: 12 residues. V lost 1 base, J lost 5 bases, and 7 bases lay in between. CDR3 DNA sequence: TGCGCCAGCAGCTTGAAAGGGGACGAGCAGTACTTC. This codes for CASSLKGDEQYF.

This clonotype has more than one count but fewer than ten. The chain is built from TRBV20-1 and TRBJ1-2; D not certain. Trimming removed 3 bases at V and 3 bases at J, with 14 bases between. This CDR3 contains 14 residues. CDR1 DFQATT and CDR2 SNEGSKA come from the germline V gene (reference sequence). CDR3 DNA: TGCAGTGCTAGGCCCCGGGCCGCCTACTATGGCTACACCTTC. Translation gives CSARPRAAYYGYTF.

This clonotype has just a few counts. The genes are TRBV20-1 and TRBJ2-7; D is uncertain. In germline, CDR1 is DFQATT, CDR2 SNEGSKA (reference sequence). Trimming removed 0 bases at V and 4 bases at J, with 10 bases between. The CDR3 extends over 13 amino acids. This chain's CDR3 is CSARDPEYYEQYF. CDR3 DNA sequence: TGCAGTGCTAGAGATCCCGAGTATTACGAGCAGTACTTC.

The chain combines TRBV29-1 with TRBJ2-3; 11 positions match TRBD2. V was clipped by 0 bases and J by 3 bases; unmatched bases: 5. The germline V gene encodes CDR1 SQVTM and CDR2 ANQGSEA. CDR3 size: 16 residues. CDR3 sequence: CSVEEYASGGTDTQYF. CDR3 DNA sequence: TGCAGCGTTGAAGAGTATGCTAGCGGGGGGACAGATACGCAGTATTTT.

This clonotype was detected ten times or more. The CDR3 DNA reads as TGCAGTGCTCTCCCGGACCGCCACAATCAGCCCCAGCATTTT. It translates to CSALPDRHNQPQHF. The rearrangement links TRBV20-1 to TRBJ1-5; D not resolved. With 5 bases removed from V and 3 bases from J, the gap between germline ends came to 14 bases. Germline CDR1 and CDR2: DFQATT and SNEGSKA (reference sequence). CDR3 length: 14 residues.

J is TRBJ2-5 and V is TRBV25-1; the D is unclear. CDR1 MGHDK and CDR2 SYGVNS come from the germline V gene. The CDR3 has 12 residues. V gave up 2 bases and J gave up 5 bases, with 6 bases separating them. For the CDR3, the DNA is TGTGCCAGCAGTGAAGATTTGGAGACCCAGTACTTC. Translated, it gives CASSEDLETQYF.

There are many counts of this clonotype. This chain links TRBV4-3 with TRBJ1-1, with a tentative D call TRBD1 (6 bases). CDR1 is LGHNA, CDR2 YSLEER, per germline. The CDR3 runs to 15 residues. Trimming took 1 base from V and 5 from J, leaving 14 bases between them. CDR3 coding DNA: TGCGCCAGCAGCCAAGCACAGGGAGGTGGTACTGAAGCTTTCTTT. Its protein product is CASSQAQGGGTEAFF.

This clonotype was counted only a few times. This CDR3 reads CASSPDPWNTEAFF. The CDR3 DNA follows: TGCGCCAGCAGCCCGGACCCTTGGAACACTGAAGCTTTCTTT. The chain employs TRBV5-1 and TRBJ1-1; D unresolved. Germline V gene data show CDR1 as SGHRS and CDR2 as YFSETQ. Trimming cost V 4 bases and J 1 base, with 11 bases left between them. The length of the CDR3 is 14 residues.

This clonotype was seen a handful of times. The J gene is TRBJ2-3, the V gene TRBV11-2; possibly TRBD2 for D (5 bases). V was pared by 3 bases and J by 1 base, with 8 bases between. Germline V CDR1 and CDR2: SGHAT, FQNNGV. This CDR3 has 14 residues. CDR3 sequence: CASSFGVGTDTQYF. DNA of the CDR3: TGTGCCAGCAGCTTCGGGGTAGGCACAGATACGCAGTATTTT. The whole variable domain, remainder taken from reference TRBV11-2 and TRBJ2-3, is EAGVAQSPRYKIIEKRQSVAFWCNPISGHATLYWYQQILGQGPKLLIQFQNNGVVDDSQLPKDRFSAERLKGVDSTLKIQPAKLEDSAVYLCASSFGVGTDTQYFGPGTRLTVL.

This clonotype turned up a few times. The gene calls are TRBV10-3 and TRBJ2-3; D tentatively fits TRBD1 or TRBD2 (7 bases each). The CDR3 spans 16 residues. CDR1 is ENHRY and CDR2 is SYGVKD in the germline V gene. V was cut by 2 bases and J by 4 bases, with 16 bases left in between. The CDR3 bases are TGTGCCATCAGTGAGCGGAGGACAGGACTAGCAGATACGCAGTATTTT. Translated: CAISERRTGLADTQYF.

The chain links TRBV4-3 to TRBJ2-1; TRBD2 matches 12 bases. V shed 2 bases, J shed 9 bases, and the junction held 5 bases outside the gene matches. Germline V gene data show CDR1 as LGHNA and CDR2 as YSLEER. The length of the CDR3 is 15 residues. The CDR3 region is CASSQRLAGVVEQFF. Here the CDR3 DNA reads TGCGCCAGCAGCCAACGACTAGCGGGAGTGGTTGAGCAGTTCTTC.

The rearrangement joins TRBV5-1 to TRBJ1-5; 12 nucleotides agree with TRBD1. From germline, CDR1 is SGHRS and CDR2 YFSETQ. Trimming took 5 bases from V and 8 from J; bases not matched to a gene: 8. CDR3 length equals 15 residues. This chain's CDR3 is CASSSGTGGREPQHF. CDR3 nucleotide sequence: TGCGCCAGCAGTTCCGGGACAGGGGGCCGAGAGCCCCAGCATTTT.

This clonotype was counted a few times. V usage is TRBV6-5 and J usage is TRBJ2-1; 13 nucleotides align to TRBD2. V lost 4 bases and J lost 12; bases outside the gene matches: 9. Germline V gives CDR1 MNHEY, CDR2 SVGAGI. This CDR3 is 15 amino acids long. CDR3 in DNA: TGTGCCAGCAGTTTCCGGACTAGCGGGAGCGGAGGGCAGTTCTTC. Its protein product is CASSFRTSGSGGQFF.

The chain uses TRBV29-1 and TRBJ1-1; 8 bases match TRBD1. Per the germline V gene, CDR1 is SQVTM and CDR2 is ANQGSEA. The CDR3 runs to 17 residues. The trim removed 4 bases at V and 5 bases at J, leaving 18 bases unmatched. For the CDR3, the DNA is TGCAGCGTTGGATGGAGGCAGGGGGCGAGTCTCGAGACTGAAGCTTTCTTT. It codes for CSVGWRQGASLETEAFF.

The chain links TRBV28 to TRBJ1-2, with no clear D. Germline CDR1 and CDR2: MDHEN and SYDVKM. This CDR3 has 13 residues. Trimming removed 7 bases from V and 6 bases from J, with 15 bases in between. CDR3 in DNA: TGTGCCAGCATGCTGTGGGATGGGGATGGCTACACCTTC. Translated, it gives CASMLWDGDGYTF.

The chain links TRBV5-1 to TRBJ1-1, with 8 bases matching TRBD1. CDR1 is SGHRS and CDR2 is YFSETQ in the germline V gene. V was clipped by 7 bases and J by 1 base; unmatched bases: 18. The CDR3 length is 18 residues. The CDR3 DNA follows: TGCGCCAGCTCTCCAGGTCCGGGACAGGCTTACGCGAACACTGAAGCTTTCTTT. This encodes CASSPGPGQAYANTEAFF.

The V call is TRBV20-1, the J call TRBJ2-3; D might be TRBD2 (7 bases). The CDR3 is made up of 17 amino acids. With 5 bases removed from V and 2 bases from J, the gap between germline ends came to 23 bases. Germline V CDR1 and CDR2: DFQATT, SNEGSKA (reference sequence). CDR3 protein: CSAGGPRASGLTDTQYF. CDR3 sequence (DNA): TGCAGTGCTGGGGGCCCCAGGGCTAGCGGACTCACAGATACGCAGTATTTT.

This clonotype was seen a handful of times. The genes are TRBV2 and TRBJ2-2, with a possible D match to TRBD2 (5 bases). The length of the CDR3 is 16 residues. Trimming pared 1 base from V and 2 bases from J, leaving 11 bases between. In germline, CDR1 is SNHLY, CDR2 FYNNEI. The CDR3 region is CASSEESSANTGELFF. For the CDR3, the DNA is TGTGCCAGCAGTGAAGAGAGTAGCGCAAACACCGGGGAGCTGTTTTTT.

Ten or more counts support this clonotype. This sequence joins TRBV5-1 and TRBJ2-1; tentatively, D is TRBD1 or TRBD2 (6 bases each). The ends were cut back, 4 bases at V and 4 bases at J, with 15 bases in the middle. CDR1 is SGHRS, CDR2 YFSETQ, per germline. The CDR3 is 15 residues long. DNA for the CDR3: TGCGCCAGCAGCCCCCTGGCGGGACAATACAATGAGCAGTTCTTC. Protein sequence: CASSPLAGQYNEQFF.

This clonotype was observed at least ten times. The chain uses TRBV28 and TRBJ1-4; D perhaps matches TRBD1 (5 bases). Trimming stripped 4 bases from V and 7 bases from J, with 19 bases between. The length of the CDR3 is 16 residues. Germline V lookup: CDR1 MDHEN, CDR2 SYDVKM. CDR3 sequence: CASSSSQGGLGEKLFF. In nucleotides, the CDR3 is TGTGCCAGCAGTTCGAGCCAGGGAGGGCTTGGTGAAAAACTGTTTTTT.